This T cell receptor beta chain was identified in a study of blood T cell repertoires in COVID-19. Study information: Sites in the United States, Italy and Spain provided acute and convalescent COVID-19 samples. Sources were T cells, B-cell-depleted T cells, or PBMCs; the material itself was cDNA or gDNA.

In the source study's methods: Estimates of nucleated cell counts were drawn from the amplification of reference gene primers. Libraries were prepared by immunoSEQ multiplex PCR; TCRdb keeps only in-frame clonotypes and omits some of them. V and J calls and clone size come straight from that table; D and trimming were deduced from the DNA. The repertoire holds roughly 250,000 clones, with 88% as singletons. Losses at the gene ends were 1 base for V and 5 bases for J; bases not matched to a gene: 5. The CDR3 is made up of 15 amino acids. CDR1 is WSHSY, CDR2 SAAADI, per germline. The rearrangement joins TRBV10-2 to TRBJ1-2, with 9 bases lining up with TRBD1. Sequenced material: peripheral blood. The source of this sequence is a woman aged 40 to 50 who had recovered from COVID-19. CDR3 sequence: CASSEWGQGSYGYTF. CDR3 nucleotide sequence: TGCGCCAGCAGTGAGTGGGGACAGGGTTCGTATGGCTACACCTTC.